This T cell receptor (beta chain) was identified in a study of blood T cell repertoires in COVID-19. Study details: Acute-phase and convalescent COVID-19 samples originated in the United States, Italy and Spain. T cells, B-cell-depleted T cells, or PBMCs provided the cDNA or gDNA that served as material.

The authors' processing: Amplification with reference gene primers provided the estimates of nucleated cell counts. Data came from immunoSEQ multiplex PCR; TCRdb stores just in-frame clones and leaves some out. V and J calls and clone size follow that table, whereas D and trimming were derived from the DNA. Seen here are 130,000 to 150,000 clones, roughly 76% observed once, and the top ten hold 8% to 9%. Germline lookup yields CDR1 SGHAT and CDR2 FQNNGV. CDR3 size: 17 residues. Trimming took 5 bases from V and 8 from J; bases not matched to a gene: 14. The chain combines TRBV11-2 with TRBJ2-1, with 11 bases aligning to TRBD2. The sequence came from a human donor with acute or convalescent COVID-19. The donor label of this sample is uncertain. The sequencing sample was made of peripheral blood. This CDR3 reads CASSIRPVAGGQDEQFF. Written as DNA, the CDR3 is TGTGCCAGCAGCATACGACCAGTAGCGGGGGGGCAGGATGAGCAGTTCTTC.